The present T cell receptor (beta chain) was sequenced within a study of T cell repertoires in cytomegalovirus infection. In the study overall: It can be stated that public TCR beta signatures indicated CMV infection as well as a matching HLA type. Study-wide results and caveats: Dominating the ex vivo response were TCR beta clonotypes that were CMV-specific and HLA-C-restricted.

Ten or more counts support this clonotype. What it binds is unknown. V was cut by 1 base and J by 1 base, with 11 bases left in between. This CDR3 is built from 15 residues. Germline V gene sequence: CDR1 LNHDA, CDR2 SQIVND (reference sequence). TCRdb independently ran MiXCR on the reads; one entry per CDR3 protein. The repertoire consists of approximately 100,000 distinct CDR3 sequences, with more than 20% occurring once and the leading ten covering about 39%. This chain links TRBV19 with TRBJ2-7; tentatively, D is TRBD2 (5 bases). Sequenced sample: CD8+ T cells from PBMCs. The TCR was taken from a human donor in good health (CMV status not recorded). Some clones in this sample may be carry-over from other donors' samples. CDR3 in amino acids: CASSIVGESSYEQYF. In DNA, the CDR3 is TGTGCCAGTAGTATAGTCGGGGAATCTTCCTACGAGCAGTACTTC.